This is a list of T cell receptor beta chains from one sample in a study of naive and memory T cell subsets. Via MiXCR, TCRdb re-called the UMI-ligation and nested PCR reads, giving one row per CDR3 protein. The sample carries 130,000 to 150,000 distinct CDR3 sequences, approximately 17% recorded once. Sequenced material: naive CD4+ T cells from blood. Every receptor here comes from a human donor in good health. Each CDR3 is given with its conserved first and last residue. D genes are given only for firm matches. The listing skips clone size in some rows; elsewhere it reads once, few, many or a size class.

>TRBJ1-1|.|few|TRBV20-1
TGCAGTGTCAGGTGGAGAAACACTGAAGCTTTCTTT
CSVRWRNTEAFF
>TRBJ2-7|TRBD2|few|TRBV3-1
TGTGCCAGCAGGGAAGGGACTAGCGGGCCTTACGAGCAGTACTTC
CASREGTSGPYEQYF
>TRBJ1-5|.|.|TRBV29-1
TGCAGCGTTGAAGTTTCAGTGAGGGGACCCCAGCATTTT
CSVEVSVRGPQHF
>TRBJ2-5|.|.|TRBV29-1
TGCAGCGGTGGAAGGGAAGAGACCCAGTACTTC
CSGGREETQYF
>TRBJ1-2|.|.|TRBV2
TGTGCCAGCATTCTGGAACAGGACCGTGGCTATGGCTACACCTTC
CASILEQDRGYGYTF
>TRBJ1-1|TRBD1|few|TRBV12-3/TRBV12-4
TGTGCCAGCAGCCGACTGGACAGGGGAGCTTTCTTT
CASSRLDRGAFF
>TRBJ1-2|TRBD1|.|TRBV30
TGTGCCTGGGCGACAGGGGCTAACTATGGCTACACCTTC
CAWATGANYGYTF
>TRBJ2-7|TRBD2|.|TRBV5-1
TGCGCCAGCAGCTTGGAGGGACTAGCGGGGGCCTACGAGCAGTACTTC
CASSLEGLAGAYEQYF
>TRBJ2-3|TRBD2|.|TRBV18
TGTGCCAGCTCACCGCTAGCGGGAGCTTCAGATACGCAGTATTTT
CASSPLAGASDTQYF
>TRBJ2-3|.|few|TRBV11-2
TGTGCCAGCAGCTTGACTGGCGGTAAAAGCACAGATACGCAGTATTTT
CASSLTGGKSTDTQYF
>TRBJ1-2|TRBD1|.|TRBV27
TGTGCCAGCAGTTTATGGGGGAGGGGGCGAAGGGCCGGGGATGGCTACACCTTC
CASSLWGRGRRAGDGYTF
>TRBJ2-1|.|.|TRBV11-2
TGTGCCAGCAGCTTAGCTAGCGTAGGTGAGCAGTTCTTC
CASSLASVGEQFF
>TRBJ2-1|TRBD2|few|TRBV6-5
TGTGCCAGCACCATTTTGGGGACTAGCGGGATCAGTGGTAGTGAGCAGTTCTTC
CASTILGTSGISGSEQFF
>TRBJ2-3|TRBD2|few|TRBV5-4
TGTGCCAGCAGCCCCGTCCGGGATCTAGCGGCCGCAGCGCAGTATTTT
CASSPVRDLAAAAQYF
>TRBJ2-1|TRBD2|many|TRBV6-5
TGTGCCAGCAGTTATTCCGAACTAGCGCTTACTGAGCAGTTCTTC
CASSYSELALTEQFF
>TRBJ2-7|.|many|TRBV7-2
TGTGCCAGCAGCTTTACGGGAACCACCTACGAGCAGTACTTC
CASSFTGTTYEQYF
>TRBJ2-7|.|many|TRBV12-3/TRBV12-4
TGTGCCAGCATACCCCCTGGGACGATCCCCTACGAGCAGTACTTC
CASIPPGTIPYEQYF
>TRBJ2-7|.|few|TRBV30
TGTGCCTGGAGTTCAGGGATCGAGCAGTACTTC
CAWSSGIEQYF
>TRBJ2-1|.|.|TRBV24-1
TGTGCCACCAGTGATGGCACCGGGGCTAGGGGTCGGAATGAGCAGTTCTTC
CATSDGTGARGRNEQFF
>TRBJ2-2|.|.|TRBV2
TGTGCCAGCAGGGCGTCCGGGGAGCTGTTTTTT
CASRASGELFF